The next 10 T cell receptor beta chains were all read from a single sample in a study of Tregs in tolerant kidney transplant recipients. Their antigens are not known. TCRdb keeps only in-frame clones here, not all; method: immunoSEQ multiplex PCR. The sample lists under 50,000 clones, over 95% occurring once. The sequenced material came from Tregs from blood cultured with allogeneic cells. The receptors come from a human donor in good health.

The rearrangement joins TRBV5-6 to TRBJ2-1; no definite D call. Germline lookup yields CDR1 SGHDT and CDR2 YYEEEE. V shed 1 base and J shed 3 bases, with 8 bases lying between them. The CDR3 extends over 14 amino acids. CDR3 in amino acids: CASSLFGSYNEQFF. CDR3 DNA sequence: TGTGCCAGCAGCTTGTTCGGCAGCTACAATGAGCAGTTCTTC.

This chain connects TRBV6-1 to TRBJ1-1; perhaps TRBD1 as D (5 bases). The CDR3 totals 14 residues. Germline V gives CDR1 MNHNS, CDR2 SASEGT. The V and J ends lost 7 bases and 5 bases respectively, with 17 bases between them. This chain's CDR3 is CASTSRGLGTEAFF. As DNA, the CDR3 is TGTGCCAGCACCAGTCGGGGGTTAGGGACTGAAGCTTTCTTT.

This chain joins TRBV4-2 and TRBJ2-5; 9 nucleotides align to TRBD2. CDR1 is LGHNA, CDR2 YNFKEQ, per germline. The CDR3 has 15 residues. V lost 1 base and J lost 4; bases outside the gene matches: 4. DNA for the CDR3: TGTGCCAGCAGCCAAGGGTTTAGCGGGAGAGAGACCCAGTACTTC. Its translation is CASSQGFSGRETQYF.

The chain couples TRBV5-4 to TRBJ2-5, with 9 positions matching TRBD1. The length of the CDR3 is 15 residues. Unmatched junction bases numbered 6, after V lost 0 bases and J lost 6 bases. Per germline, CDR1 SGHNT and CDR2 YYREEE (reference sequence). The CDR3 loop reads CASSLATGGLKTQYF. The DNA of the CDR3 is TGTGCCAGCAGCTTGGCTACAGGGGGCTTGAAGACCCAGTACTTC.

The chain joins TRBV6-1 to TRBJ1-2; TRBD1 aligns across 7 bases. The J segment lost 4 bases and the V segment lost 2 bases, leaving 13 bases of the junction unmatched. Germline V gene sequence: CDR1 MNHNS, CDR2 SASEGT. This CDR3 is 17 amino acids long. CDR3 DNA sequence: TGTGCCAGCAGTGAACTTTCCGATTGGACAGGACGCTATGGCTACACCTTC. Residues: CASSELSDWTGRYGYTF.

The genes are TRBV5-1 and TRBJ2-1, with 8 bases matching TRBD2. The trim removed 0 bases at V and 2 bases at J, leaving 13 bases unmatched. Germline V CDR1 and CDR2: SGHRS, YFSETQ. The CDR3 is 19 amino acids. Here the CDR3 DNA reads TGCGCCAGCAGCTTGGGCCTTCAGGGCGGGAGGCACCCCTACAATGAGCAGTTCTTC. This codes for CASSLGLQGGRHPYNEQFF.

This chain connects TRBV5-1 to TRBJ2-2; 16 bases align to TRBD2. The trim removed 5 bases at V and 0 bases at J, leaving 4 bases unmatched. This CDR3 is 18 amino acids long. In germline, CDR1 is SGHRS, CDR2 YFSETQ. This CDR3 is CASRRGTSGGANTGELFF. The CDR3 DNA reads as TGCGCCAGCAGACGAGGGACTAGCGGGGGGGCGAACACCGGGGAGCTGTTTTTT.

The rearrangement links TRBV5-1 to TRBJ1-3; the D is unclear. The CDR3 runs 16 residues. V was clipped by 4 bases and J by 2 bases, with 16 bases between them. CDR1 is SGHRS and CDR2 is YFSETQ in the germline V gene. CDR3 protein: CASSPLGGRAGNTIYF. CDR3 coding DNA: TGCGCCAGCAGCCCCCTGGGAGGGAGGGCTGGAAACACCATATATTTT.

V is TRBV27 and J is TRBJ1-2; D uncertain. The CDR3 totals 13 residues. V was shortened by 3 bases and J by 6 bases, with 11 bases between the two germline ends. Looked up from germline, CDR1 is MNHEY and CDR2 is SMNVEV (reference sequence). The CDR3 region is CASSFRGGHGYTF. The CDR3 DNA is TGTGCCAGCAGTTTTCGCGGCGGCCATGGCTACACCTTC.

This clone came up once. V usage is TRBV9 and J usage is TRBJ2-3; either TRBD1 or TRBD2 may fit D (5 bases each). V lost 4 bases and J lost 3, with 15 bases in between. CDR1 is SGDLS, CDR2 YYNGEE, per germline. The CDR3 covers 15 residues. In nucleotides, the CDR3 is TGTGCCAGCAGCCTGACGGGACGAAAAACAGATACGCAGTATTTT. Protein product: CASSLTGRKTDTQYF.